The 12 T cell receptor beta chains in this list originate from one sample, sequenced in a study of vaccination effects on CD4 cells after COVID-19. These receptors' targets are unknown. TCRdb's copy holds only in-frame clones and misses some; the assay was immunoSEQ multiplex PCR. This table holds roughly 75,000 clones, approximately 70% found once. Viral peptide pools were used in the ViraFEST assay to expand antigen-specific CD4+ T cells, and sequencing came afterward. Following an approximately ten-day culture, CD4+ T cells were purified. Nobody among the vaccine recipients had prior SARS-CoV-2 infection (nucleocapsid antibodies were negative). This sample comprised CD4+ T cells from PBMCs cultured with HCoV-OC43 spike peptides, obtained before COVID-19 vaccination. Subset noted: HCoV-OC43 spike overlapping peptide pool stimulation. The source is a human donor who received a COVID-19 vaccine.

The rearrangement joins TRBV27 to TRBJ2-7, with D hard to call. CDR1 is MNHEY and CDR2 is SMNVEV in the germline V gene (reference sequence). V gave up 2 bases and J gave up 0 bases, with 14 bases separating them. The CDR3 has 16 residues. The CDR3 sequence is CASSLLLPTVSYEQYV. Written as DNA, the CDR3 is TGTGCCAGCAGTTTACTTTTACCGACTGTCTCCTACGAGCAGTACGTC.

This clone was observed a single time. The chain employs TRBV14 and TRBJ2-2; maybe TRBD1 (6 bases). CDR3 length: 14 amino acids. Deletions cut 4 bases from V and 4 bases from J, with 10 bases between. In germline, CDR1 is SGHDN, CDR2 FVKESK. CDR3 nucleotides: TGTGCCAGCAGCCTCAGGGGCCTCACCGGGGAGCTGTTTTTT. Translated: CASSLRGLTGELFF. The entire variable domain, with the rest obtained from reference TRBV14 and TRBJ2-2, is as follows: EAGVTQFPSHSVIEKGQTVTLRCDPISGHDNLYWYRRVMGKEIKFLLHFVKESKQDESGMPNNRFLAERTGGTYSTLKVQPAELEDSGVYFCASSLRGLTGELFFGEGSRLTVL.

The chain is built from TRBV3-1 (or the pseudogene TRBV3-2) and TRBJ2-3, with D perhaps matching TRBD1 or TRBD2 (5 bases each). The CDR3 covers 12 residues. V was trimmed by 6 bases and J by 5 bases, leaving 9 bases between them. The V gene's germline CDR1 is LGHDT and CDR2 YNNKEL (reference sequence). CDR3 sequence (DNA): TGTGCCAGCAGAAAGAGGGGAGATACGCAGTATTTT. It is translated as CASRKRGDTQYF.

This sequence joins TRBV24-1 and TRBJ2-3; D is possibly TRBD1 (6 bases). CDR1 and CDR2 (germline): KGHDR, SFDVKD. Trimming removed 4 bases at V and 3 bases at J, with 10 bases between. The CDR3 has 14 residues. The CDR3 DNA follows: TGTGCCACCAGTGACACAGGGAAGACAGATACGCAGTATTTT. Its translation: CATSDTGKTDTQYF.

The genes are TRBV6-5 and TRBJ2-3; D remains ambiguous. Germline-derived CDR1 and CDR2 are MNHEY and SVGAGI. The CDR3 length is 13 residues. Trimming removed 10 bases at V and 0 bases at J, with 11 bases between. This chain's CDR3 is CANSLQSTDTQYF. The CDR3, as DNA: TGTGCCAACTCCCTCCAAAGCACAGATACGCAGTATTTT.

This clone was seen more than once but under ten times. V is TRBV25-1 and J is TRBJ1-3; D remains ambiguous. CDR1 MGHDK and CDR2 SYGVNS come from the germline V gene. Trimming cost V 9 bases and J 0 bases, with 9 bases left between them. The CDR3 covers 13 residues. Here the CDR3 reads CASRTGSGNTIYF. The DNA of the CDR3 is TGTGCCAGTCGGACGGGCTCTGGAAACACCATATATTTT.

V is TRBV7-8 and J is TRBJ2-7; 8 bases match TRBD2. V lost 4 bases, J lost 4 bases, and 9 bases stayed unmatched. The length of the CDR3 is 15 residues. CDR1 is SGHVS and CDR2 is FQNEAQ in the germline V gene. The CDR3 here is CASSSRGGQRYEQYV. CDR3 bases: TGTGCCAGCAGCTCCCGGGGGGGTCAGAGATACGAGCAGTACGTC.

V and J are TRBV10-3 and TRBJ2-7, with D maybe TRBD2 (5 bases). Germline V gene data show CDR1 as ENHRY and CDR2 as SYGVKD. The germline V and J ends were trimmed by 2 bases and 9 bases, with 17 bases remaining between them. CDR3 size: 14 residues. CDR3 region: CAISEADSPGGQYV. CDR3 coding DNA: TGTGCCATCAGTGAGGCGGACTCTCCCGGAGGGCAGTACGTC.

This chain uses TRBV5-1 with TRBJ1-1; D gene unclear. The germline V gene has CDR1 SGHRS and CDR2 YFSETQ. V was clipped by 2 bases and J by 3 bases, with 11 bases between them. There are 14 residues in the CDR3. The CDR3 here is CASSFGSSDTEAFF. In DNA, the CDR3 is TGCGCCAGCAGCTTTGGCAGCTCTGACACTGAAGCTTTCTTT.

This rearrangement joins TRBV19 to TRBJ1-1; TRBD1 matches 7 bases. Germline V gene lookup returns CDR1 LNHDA and CDR2 SQIVND (reference sequence). This CDR3 is built from 16 residues. V lost 5 bases and J lost 4; bases outside the gene matches: 13. CDR3 protein: CASSPNSGQLATEAFF. CDR3 bases: TGTGCCAGTAGTCCAAATTCGGGACAGTTAGCCACTGAAGCTTTCTTT.

The chain combines TRBV6-2 or TRBV6-3 with TRBJ2-7; D is ambiguous. V was cut by 4 bases and J by 4 bases, with 11 bases left in between. The CDR3 extends over 13 amino acids. The germline CDR1 and CDR2 sequences are MNHEY and SVGEGT. The CDR3, as DNA: TGTGCCAGCAGTTCCCAAGTCCCTTACGAGCAGTACGTC. It yields the protein CASSSQVPYEQYV.

The chain employs TRBV9 and TRBJ2-3, with D possibly being TRBD1 (5 bases). Deletions cut 1 base from V and 3 bases from J, with 12 bases between. The CDR3 is 15 residues long. Per the germline V gene, CDR1 is SGDLS and CDR2 is YYNGEE. The CDR3 DNA reads TGTGCCAGCAGCGTAAACTGGGGCTGGACAGATACGCAGTATTTT. Amino acids: CASSVNWGWTDTQYF. Combining the CDR3 with reference TRBV9 and TRBJ2-3 gives the whole variable domain DSGVTQTPKHLITATGQRVTLRCSPRSGDLSVYWYQQSLDQGLQFLIQYYNGEERAKGNILERFSAQQFPDLHSELNLSSLELGDSALYFCASSVNWGWTDTQYFGPGTRLTVL.